Shown below are 2 T cell receptor beta chains from a single sample sequenced in a study of OX40 agonist ivuxolimab in advanced cancers. Profiled with immunoSEQ multiplex PCR; TCRdb holds only in-frame clones, not every one. The sample contains 50,000 to 75,000 clones, more than 85% of which appear only once. Sequenced material: CD4+ or CD8+ T cells sorted from blood, taken in a trial of the OX40 agonist ivuxolimab. The source of these receptors is an adult with an advanced solid tumor such as melanoma, head and neck, liver or kidney cancer.

This clone was recorded only once. The rearrangement uses TRBV5-4 and TRBJ1-6, with 7 bases aligning to TRBD1. Trimming removed 2 bases from V and 5 bases from J; junction bases left unmatched: 4. Germline CDR1 reads SGHNT; CDR2 reads YYREEE (reference sequence). The length of the CDR3 is 15 residues. The CDR3 here is CASSFAGGNNSPLHF. Written as DNA, the CDR3 is TGTGCCAGCAGCTTCGCAGGGGGAAATAATTCACCCCTCCACTTT.

The V and J genes are TRBV4-1 and TRBJ1-2, with D unclear. Germline V gene data show CDR1 as MGHRA and CDR2 as YSYEKL. With 0 bases removed from V and 3 bases from J, the gap between germline ends came to 17 bases. The CDR3 spans 17 residues. CDR3 coding DNA: TGCGCCAGCAGCCAAGATTTAAGGTCCGTCCCTGACTATGGCTACACCTTC. Encoded protein: CASSQDLRSVPDYGYTF.